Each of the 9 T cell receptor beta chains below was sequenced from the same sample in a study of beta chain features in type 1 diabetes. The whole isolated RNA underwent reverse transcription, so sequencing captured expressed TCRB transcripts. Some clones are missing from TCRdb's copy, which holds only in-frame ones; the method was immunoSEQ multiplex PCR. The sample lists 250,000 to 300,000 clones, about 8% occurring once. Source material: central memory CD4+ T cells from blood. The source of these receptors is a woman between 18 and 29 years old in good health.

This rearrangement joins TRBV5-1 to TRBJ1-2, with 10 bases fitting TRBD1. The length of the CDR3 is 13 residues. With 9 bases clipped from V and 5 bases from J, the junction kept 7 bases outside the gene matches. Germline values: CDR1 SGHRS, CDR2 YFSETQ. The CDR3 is CATPGQGLYGYTF. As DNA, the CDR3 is TGCGCCACTCCGGGACAGGGGCTATATGGCTACACCTTC.

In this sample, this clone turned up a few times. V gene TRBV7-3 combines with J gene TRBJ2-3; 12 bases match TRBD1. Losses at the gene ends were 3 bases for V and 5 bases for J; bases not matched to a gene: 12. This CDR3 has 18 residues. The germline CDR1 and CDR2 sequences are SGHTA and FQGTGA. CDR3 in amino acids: CASSLIPTGTGGLDTQYF. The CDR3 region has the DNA TGTGCCAGCAGCTTGATACCTACCGGGACAGGGGGCCTAGATACGCAGTATTTT.

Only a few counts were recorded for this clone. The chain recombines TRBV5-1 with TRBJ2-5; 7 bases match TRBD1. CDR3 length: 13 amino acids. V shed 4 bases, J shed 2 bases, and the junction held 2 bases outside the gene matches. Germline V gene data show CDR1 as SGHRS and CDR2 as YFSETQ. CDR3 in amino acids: CASSKGQQETQYF. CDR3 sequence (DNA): TGCGCCAGCAGCAAGGGACAGCAAGAGACCCAGTACTTC.

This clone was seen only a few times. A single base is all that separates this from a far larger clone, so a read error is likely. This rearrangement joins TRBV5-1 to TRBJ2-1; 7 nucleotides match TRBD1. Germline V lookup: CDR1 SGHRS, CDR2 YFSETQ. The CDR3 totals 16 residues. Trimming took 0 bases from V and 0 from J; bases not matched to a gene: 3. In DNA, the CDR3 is TGCGCCAGCAGCTTGGGGTCAGGGGGCTCCTACAATGAGCAGTTCTTC. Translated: CASSLGSGGSYNEQFF. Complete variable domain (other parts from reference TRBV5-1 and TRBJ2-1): KAGVTQTPRYLIKTRGQQVTLSCSPISGHRSVSWYQQTPGQGLQFLFEYFSETQRNKGNFPGRFSGRQFSNSRSEMNVSTLELGDSALYLCASSLGSGGSYNEQFFGPGTRLTVL.

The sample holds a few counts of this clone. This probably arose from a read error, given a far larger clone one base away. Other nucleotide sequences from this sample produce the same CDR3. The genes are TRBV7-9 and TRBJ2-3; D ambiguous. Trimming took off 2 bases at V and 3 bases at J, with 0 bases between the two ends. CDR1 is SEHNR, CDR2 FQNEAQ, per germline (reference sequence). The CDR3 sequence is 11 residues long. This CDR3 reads CASSLTDTQYF. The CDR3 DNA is TGTGCCAGCAGCTTAACAGATACGCAGTATTTT. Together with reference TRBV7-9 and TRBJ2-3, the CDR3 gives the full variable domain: DTGVSQNPRHKITKRGQNVTFRCDPISEHNRLYWYRQTLGQGPEFLTYFQNEAQLEKSRLLSDRFSAERPKGSFSTLEIQRTEQGDSAMYLCASSLTDTQYFGPGTRLTVL.

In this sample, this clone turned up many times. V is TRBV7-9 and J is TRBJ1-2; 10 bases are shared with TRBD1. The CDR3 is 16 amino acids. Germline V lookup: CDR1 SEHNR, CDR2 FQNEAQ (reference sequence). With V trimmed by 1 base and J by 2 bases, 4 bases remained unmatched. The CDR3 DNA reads TGTGCCAGCAGCTTAGGGTGGGGACAGGGGAACTATGGCTACACCTTC. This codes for CASSLGWGQGNYGYTF.

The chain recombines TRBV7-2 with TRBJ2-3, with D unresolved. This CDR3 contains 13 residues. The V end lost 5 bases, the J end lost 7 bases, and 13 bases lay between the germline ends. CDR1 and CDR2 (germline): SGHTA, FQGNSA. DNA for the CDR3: TGTGCCAGCAGCCCAACGCGAGTAAATACGCAGTATTTT. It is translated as CASSPTRVNTQYF.

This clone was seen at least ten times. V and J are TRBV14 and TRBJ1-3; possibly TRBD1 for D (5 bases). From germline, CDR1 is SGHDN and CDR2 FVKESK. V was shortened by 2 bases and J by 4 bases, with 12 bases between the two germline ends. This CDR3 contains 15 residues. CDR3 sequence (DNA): TGTGCCAGCAGCCAAAAGTCAGGGTCCGGAAACACCATATATTTT. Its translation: CASSQKSGSGNTIYF.

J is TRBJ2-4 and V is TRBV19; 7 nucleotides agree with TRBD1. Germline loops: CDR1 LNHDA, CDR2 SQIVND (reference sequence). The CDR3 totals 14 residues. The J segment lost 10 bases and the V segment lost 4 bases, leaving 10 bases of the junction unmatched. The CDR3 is CASSTTGEMWIQYF. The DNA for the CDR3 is TGTGCCAGTAGTACTACAGGGGAGATGTGGATTCAGTACTTC.